Listed below are T cell receptor beta chains from one sample, sequenced in a study of human T cells and chemical hapten exposure. TCRdb reprocessed the RACE reads with MiXCR, giving one entry per CDR3 protein. The sample yields a few hundred thousand distinct CDR3 sequences, about 8.1% seen once. The sample consisted of whole blood, taken in connection with sensitization to the hapten diphenylcyclopropenone (DPC). The receptors derive from a middle-aged woman with alopecia areata. Some clones in this sample may be carry-over from other donors' samples. Each CDR3 is given with its conserved first and last residue. Fields, in order: clone size, J gene, V gene, D gene, CDR3 protein, CDR3 DNA. A D gene is named only where the DNA matches it firmly. Expanded clones get a size class; other rows say once, few or many, or leave the size out.

>many|TRBJ2-7|TRBV28|NA
CASSPRRRGYEQYF
TGTGCCAGCAGCCCCAGGAGGAGAGGCTACGAGCAGTACTTC
>NA|TRBJ1-6|TRBV27|NA
CASSPLGGDVNSPLHF
TGTGCCAGCTCCCCGCTTGGGGGCGATGTAAATTCACCCCTCCACTTT
>many|TRBJ2-7|TRBV27|NA
CASSLGSGIEQYF
TGTGCCAGCAGTTTAGGCTCGGGGATCGAGCAGTACTTC
>few|TRBJ2-4|TRBV27|TRBD2
CASSTSGRGPNIQYF
TGTGCCAGCAGTACTAGCGGGAGGGGTCCAAACATTCAGTACTTC
>NA|TRBJ2-7|TRBV10-3|TRBD2
CAISEGLAGSAYEQYF
TGTGCCATCAGTGAGGGACTAGCGGGATCAGCCTACGAGCAGTACTTC
>NA|TRBJ2-3|TRBV5-1|NA
CATTTGRADTQYF
TGCGCCACCACCACCGGCAGGGCAGATACGCAGTATTTT
>NA|TRBJ2-3|TRBV18|TRBD2
CASSPASGSADTQYF
TGTGCCAGCTCCCCCGCTAGCGGGAGCGCAGATACGCAGTATTTT
>many|TRBJ2-3|TRBV28|TRBD2
CASSLGGVSTDTQYF
TGTGCCAGCAGTTTAGGGGGGGTTAGCACAGATACGCAGTATTTT
>NA|TRBJ1-1|TRBV20-1|NA
CSANGGNTEAFF
TGCAGTGCTAACGGCGGGAACACTGAAGCTTTCTTT
>NA|TRBJ2-1|TRBV7-6|NA
CASSWAGVPHNEQFF
TGTGCCAGCAGCTGGGCAGGGGTTCCCCACAATGAGCAGTTCTTC
>many|TRBJ1-1|TRBV10-3|NA
CAISDSTAEGTEAFF
TGTGCCATCAGTGATTCGACGGCCGAGGGCACTGAAGCTTTCTTT
>NA|TRBJ1-5|TRBV20-1|NA
CSARGVSNQPQHF
TGCAGTGCTAGAGGGGTGAGCAATCAGCCCCAGCATTTT
>many|TRBJ1-5|TRBV2|TRBD1
CASSVGQVSNQPQHF
TGTGCCAGCAGTGTAGGACAGGTTAGCAATCAGCCCCAGCATTTT
>many|TRBJ1-4|TRBV4-3|NA
CASSQESYPSTNEKLFF
TGCGCCAGCAGCCAAGAGTCTTATCCCTCAACTAATGAAAAACTGTTTTTT
>many|TRBJ2-3|TRBV29-1|TRBD2
CSVEKRDPDTQYF
TGCAGCGTCGAAAAGCGGGACCCAGATACGCAGTATTTT
>NA|TRBJ1-1|TRBV20-1|NA
CSARTGASTEAFF
TGCAGTGCTAGAACGGGGGCGAGCACTGAAGCTTTCTTT
>NA|TRBJ1-2|TRBV27|TRBD1
CASSLAGTGNGYTF
TGTGCCAGCAGCCTAGCCGGGACAGGTAACGGCTACACCTTC
>many|TRBJ1-2|TRBV6-5|TRBD1
CASSPWTGELGGGYTF
TGTGCCAGCAGTCCGTGGACAGGGGAGTTAGGAGGTGGCTACACCTTC
>many|TRBJ1-6|TRBV27|NA
CASSSPFAPPLHF
TGTGCCAGCAGTAGCCCGTTCGCGCCACCCCTCCACTTT
>few|TRBJ2-3|TRBV5-1|TRBD1
CASRTSTGTPTDTQYF
TGCGCCAGCCGCACTTCGACAGGGACCCCCACAGATACGCAGTATTTT
>NA|TRBJ1-1|TRBV4-3|NA
CASSQNSGVTEAFF
TGCGCCAGCAGCCAAAACTCAGGGGTCACTGAAGCTTTCTTT
>NA|TRBJ2-5|TRBV9|NA
CASSVGGGGPETQYF
TGTGCCAGCAGCGTAGGAGGGGGAGGGCCAGAGACCCAGTACTTC
>NA|TRBJ1-1|TRBV7-9|NA
CASSLEAYTEAFF
TGTGCCAGCAGCTTAGAGGCGTACACTGAAGCTTTCTTT
>few|TRBJ2-1|TRBV7-2|TRBD2
CASSLERLAGGQRYEQFF
TGTGCCAGCAGCTTAGAAAGACTAGCGGGAGGCCAACGCTATGAGCAGTTCTTC
>many|TRBJ1-5|TRBV12-3/TRBV12-4|TRBD1
CASSFGRGDQPQHF
TGTGCCAGCAGTTTTGGCAGGGGGGATCAGCCCCAGCATTTT
>many|TRBJ1-3|TRBV12-3/TRBV12-4|TRBD1
CASSFERTGGGNTIYF
TGTGCCAGCAGTTTCGAGCGGACAGGTGGGGGAAACACCATATATTTT
>few|TRBJ2-2|TRBV2|NA
CASTHLGTGELFF
TGTGCCAGCACCCATTTGGGCACCGGGGAGCTGTTTTTT
>few|TRBJ1-5|TRBV6-2/TRBV6-3|TRBD1
CASSYSTGGAGNQPQHF
TGTGCCAGCAGTTACTCTACAGGGGGCGCGGGCAATCAGCCCCAGCATTTT
>many|TRBJ1-2|TRBV7-9|NA
CASSLHRDFNYGYTF
TGTGCCAGCAGCTTACACAGAGACTTCAACTATGGCTACACCTTC